This entry features one T cell receptor (beta chain) sequence. This entry comes from a study of blood T cell repertoires in COVID-19. Overall study context: Donors in the United States, Italy and Spain gave samples during acute or convalescent COVID-19. The analysed material was cDNA or gDNA that came from T cells, B-cell-depleted T cells, or PBMCs.

Per the authors' pipeline: How many nucleated cells were present was estimated from reference gene primer amplification. Assay: immunoSEQ multiplex PCR; the TCRdb copy retains only in-frame clones and omits some. V, J and clone size derive from that table, while D and trimming were established from the DNA sequence. The sample comprises about 150,000 clones, 80% to 90% of which are singletons, and approximately 3% rests with the top ten. After removal of 2 bases from V and 2 bases from J, the junction contained 5 bases not matched to a gene. The CDR3 consists of 15 residues. CDR1 and CDR2 from the germline V gene are MNHEY and SMNVEV (reference sequence).

The clonotype comes from an older woman with active COVID-19. The material sequenced was peripheral blood. The V gene is TRBV27, the J gene TRBJ2-7; the match to TRBD2 covers 8 bases. The CDR3 loop is CASSLPGLATYEQYF. Written as DNA, the CDR3 is TGTGCCAGCAGTTTACCCGGACTAGCCACCTACGAGCAGTACTTC.